The rows below give T cell receptor beta chains drawn from one sample of a study of T cell clonotyping in hematopoietic cell transplantation. Produced via immunoSEQ multiplex PCR; TCRdb's table is partial and in-frame only. The sample lists under 45,000 clones, 80% to 90% occurring once. The specimen sequenced was peripheral blood mononuclear cells. These receptors all come from a woman in her 40s in good health. Some clones in this sample may be carry-over from other donors' samples. Each CDR3 is given with its conserved first and last residue. A D gene is named only where the DNA matches it firmly. Not every row has a clone size; where given, it reads once, few, many or a size class.

j_gene: TRBJ2-7
d_gene: .
abundance: once
v_gene: TRBV7-2
CDR3nt: TGTGCCAGCAGCTTAGGCTGGAATGTAGTGGAGCAGTACTTC
CDR3aa: CASSLGWNVVEQYF

j_gene: TRBJ1-1
d_gene: .
abundance: .
v_gene: TRBV28
CDR3nt: TGTGCCAGCAGTTCAGGGAGCACTGAAGCTTTCTTT
CDR3aa: CASSSGSTEAFF

j_gene: TRBJ1-2
d_gene: .
abundance: few
v_gene: TRBV29-1
CDR3nt: TGCAGCGTTGCTTCAGGCACACCCTATGGCTACACCTTC
CDR3aa: CSVASGTPYGYTF

j_gene: TRBJ2-2
d_gene: .
abundance: once
v_gene: TRBV2
CDR3nt: TGTGCCGGAAGGTGGACGGCGAACACCGGGGAGCTGTTTTTT
CDR3aa: CAGRWTANTGELFF

j_gene: TRBJ1-5
d_gene: .
abundance: .
v_gene: TRBV7-2
CDR3nt: TGTGCCAGCAGCTCGGAGGGACGCAGGAATCAGCCCCAGCATTTT
CDR3aa: CASSSEGRRNQPQHF

j_gene: TRBJ1-4
d_gene: .
abundance: .
v_gene: TRBV19
CDR3nt: TGTGCCAGTAGTTCACGGACGGGAGGTCGGGAAAAACTGTTTTTT
CDR3aa: CASSSRTGGREKLFF

j_gene: TRBJ2-7
d_gene: TRBD1
abundance: once
v_gene: TRBV7-3
CDR3nt: TGTGCCAGCAGCCCCGGGACAGGTCTAGCCTACGAGCAGTACTTC
CDR3aa: CASSPGTGLAYEQYF

j_gene: TRBJ2-1
d_gene: TRBD2
abundance: once
v_gene: TRBV28
CDR3nt: TGTGCCAGCAGTTTATCCGGACTAGCGGGCACTTACAATGAGCAGTTCTTC
CDR3aa: CASSLSGLAGTYNEQFF

j_gene: TRBJ2-3
d_gene: .
abundance: .
v_gene: TRBV30
CDR3nt: TGTGCCTGGAGTGTAGGGCTCACGCCGGAGTATTTT
CDR3aa: CAWSVGLTPEYF

j_gene: TRBJ1-1
d_gene: TRBD1
abundance: .
v_gene: TRBV27
CDR3nt: TGTGCCAGCAGAACTACCCGGACAGGGCACACTGAAGCTTTCTTT
CDR3aa: CASRTTRTGHTEAFF

j_gene: TRBJ2-3
d_gene: TRBD2
abundance: .
v_gene: TRBV28
CDR3nt: TGTGCCAGCAGTTCCTGGGATCTAGCGGGAGGGCCGGATACGCAGTATTTT
CDR3aa: CASSSWDLAGGPDTQYF

j_gene: TRBJ2-2
d_gene: TRBD2
abundance: .
v_gene: TRBV19
CDR3nt: TGTGCAACAGGGACTAGCGACACCGGGGAGCTGTTTTTT
CDR3aa: CATGTSDTGELFF

j_gene: TRBJ1-2
d_gene: .
abundance: .
v_gene: TRBV11-2
CDR3nt: TGTGCCAGCGGGCCGGCGGGCCAGGGCAACTATGGCTACACCTTC
CDR3aa: CASGPAGQGNYGYTF

j_gene: TRBJ2-5
d_gene: .
abundance: once
v_gene: TRBV2
CDR3nt: TGTGCCAGCGGACGACGGCGGGACCAAGAGACCCAGTACTTC
CDR3aa: CASGRRRDQETQYF

j_gene: TRBJ2-4
d_gene: TRBD2
abundance: .
v_gene: TRBV10-1
CDR3nt: TGCGCCAGCTCTGGACTAGCTGGGAACATTCAGTACTTC
CDR3aa: CASSGLAGNIQYF

j_gene: TRBJ1-2
d_gene: .
abundance: .
v_gene: TRBV7-8
CDR3nt: TGTGCCAGCAGCTCCGGACGGCTTAACTATGGCTACACCTTC
CDR3aa: CASSSGRLNYGYTF

j_gene: TRBJ2-2
d_gene: .
abundance: .
v_gene: TRBV6-5
CDR3nt: TGTGCCAGCAGTTACTCCAGGGGCCTAAACACCGGGGAGCTGTTTTTT
CDR3aa: CASSYSRGLNTGELFF

j_gene: TRBJ2-7
d_gene: TRBD2
abundance: few
v_gene: TRBV7-2
CDR3nt: TGTGCCAGCAGCCGCTCTAGCGGGGGTGTCTCCTACGAGCAGTACTTC
CDR3aa: CASSRSSGGVSYEQYF

j_gene: TRBJ1-2
d_gene: TRBD1
abundance: few
v_gene: TRBV5-1
CDR3nt: TGCGCCAGCAGCACGGGACAGGTCAACGCCGCCTACACCTTC
CDR3aa: CASSTGQVNAAYTF

j_gene: TRBJ2-1
d_gene: .
abundance: .
v_gene: TRBV4-1
CDR3nt: TGCGCCAGCAGCCAAAGTGGGGCGGATATTCAGTTCTTC
CDR3aa: CASSQSGADIQFF

j_gene: TRBJ2-5
d_gene: TRBD2
abundance: once
v_gene: TRBV9
CDR3nt: TGTGCCAGCAGCGTAGCTACAGGACTAGCGGACCAAGAGACCCAGTACTTC
CDR3aa: CASSVATGLADQETQYF

j_gene: TRBJ2-5
d_gene: .
abundance: .
v_gene: TRBV9
CDR3nt: TGTGCCAGCAGCGTAGATGGGGGGCAGGGAGAGACCCAGTACTTC
CDR3aa: CASSVDGGQGETQYF

j_gene: TRBJ1-2
d_gene: .
abundance: .
v_gene: TRBV7-9
CDR3nt: TGTGCCAGCAGCTTAGACAGCGACTATGGCTACACCTTC
CDR3aa: CASSLDSDYGYTF

j_gene: TRBJ1-5
d_gene: .
abundance: .
v_gene: TRBV28
CDR3nt: TGTGCCAGCAGTCGTTATCAGCCCCAGCATTTT
CDR3aa: CASSRYQPQHF

j_gene: TRBJ2-3
d_gene: TRBD2
abundance: few
v_gene: TRBV5-1
CDR3nt: TGCGCCAGCAGCTCTCAAGCGGGAGTGGGCACAGATACGCAGTATTTT
CDR3aa: CASSSQAGVGTDTQYF

j_gene: TRBJ2-5
d_gene: TRBD2
abundance: .
v_gene: TRBV5-1
CDR3nt: TGCGCCAGCAGCTTTCTAGCGGGGGGGTCGGAGACCCAGTACTTC
CDR3aa: CASSFLAGGSETQYF

j_gene: TRBJ2-1
d_gene: .
abundance: .
v_gene: TRBV9
CDR3nt: TGTGCCAGCAGCGTCTCGGTAGGACCGCTCAATGAGCAGTTCTTC
CDR3aa: CASSVSVGPLNEQFF

j_gene: TRBJ1-3
d_gene: .
abundance: few
v_gene: TRBV6-5
CDR3nt: TGTGCCAGCAGCCTTAACAGGGAGGGTGGAAACACCATATATTTT
CDR3aa: CASSLNREGGNTIYF

j_gene: TRBJ2-1
d_gene: .
abundance: .
v_gene: TRBV15
CDR3nt: TGTGCCACCAGCGTCCGCTACTACAATGAGCAGTTCTTC
CDR3aa: CATSVRYYNEQFF

j_gene: TRBJ2-1
d_gene: TRBD2
abundance: .
v_gene: TRBV28
CDR3nt: TGTGCCAGCAGTAACGTAGGGGACTATCAGTACAATGAGCAGTTCTTC
CDR3aa: CASSNVGDYQYNEQFF

j_gene: TRBJ2-6
d_gene: .
abundance: once
v_gene: TRBV25-1
CDR3nt: TGTGCCAGCAGTGAACCTTCGGGTGGGTTCGCTGGGGCCAACGTCCTGACTTTC
CDR3aa: CASSEPSGGFAGANVLTF

j_gene: TRBJ2-1
d_gene: TRBD2
abundance: .
v_gene: TRBV4-1
CDR3nt: TGCGCCAGCAGCCGTTTTGGGACTAGCAGAGGCAATGAGCAGTTCTTC
CDR3aa: CASSRFGTSRGNEQFF

j_gene: TRBJ2-1
d_gene: TRBD2
abundance: .
v_gene: TRBV30
CDR3nt: TGTGCCTGGAGTGGGACCGGGGGGAATGAGCAGTTCTTC
CDR3aa: CAWSGTGGNEQFF

j_gene: TRBJ2-1
d_gene: .
abundance: .
v_gene: TRBV5-1
CDR3nt: TGCGCCAGCAGCCCGGTAGCGAGCGGACTCTACAATGAGCAGTTCTTC
CDR3aa: CASSPVASGLYNEQFF

j_gene: TRBJ1-4
d_gene: .
abundance: .
v_gene: TRBV11-2
CDR3nt: TGTGCCAGCAGCTATAGGCAGGGCCGTGAAAAACTGTTTTTT
CDR3aa: CASSYRQGREKLFF

j_gene: TRBJ1-2
d_gene: .
abundance: .
v_gene: TRBV29-1
CDR3nt: TGCAGCGTTGCGACCGCTAACTATGGCTACACCTTC
CDR3aa: CSVATANYGYTF

j_gene: TRBJ1-2
d_gene: .
abundance: .
v_gene: TRBV27
CDR3nt: TGTGCCAGCAGTCCATTTCCAGGGTCTGGCTACACCTTC
CDR3aa: CASSPFPGSGYTF

j_gene: TRBJ2-5
d_gene: .
abundance: .
v_gene: TRBV12-2
CDR3nt: TGTGCAAGTCGCTCCGCGGGCCTAGCCAAGACCCAGTACTTC
CDR3aa: CASRSAGLAKTQYF

j_gene: TRBJ2-5
d_gene: TRBD2
abundance: .
v_gene: TRBV29-1
CDR3nt: TGCAGCGTTCGTGAGACTAGCGGGGCAGAGACCCAGTACTTC
CDR3aa: CSVRETSGAETQYF

j_gene: TRBJ2-1
d_gene: .
abundance: .
v_gene: TRBV2
CDR3nt: TGTGCCGGCTACTACCCTAGCTCCTACAATGAGCAGTTCTTC
CDR3aa: CAGYYPSSYNEQFF

j_gene: TRBJ2-7
d_gene: .
abundance: .
v_gene: TRBV5-6
CDR3nt: TGTGCCAGCAGCTTGGTCGACGAGCAGTACTTC
CDR3aa: CASSLVDEQYF

j_gene: TRBJ2-7
d_gene: .
abundance: .
v_gene: TRBV6-1
CDR3nt: TGTGCCAGCAGTGAACTAGTGGCAGCCGAGCAGTACTTC
CDR3aa: CASSELVAAEQYF

j_gene: TRBJ2-3
d_gene: TRBD2
abundance: .
v_gene: TRBV27
CDR3nt: TGTGCCAGCAGGACCAACGGGAGGGGGGATACGCAGTATTTT
CDR3aa: CASRTNGRGDTQYF

j_gene: TRBJ1-1
d_gene: .
abundance: .
v_gene: TRBV28
CDR3nt: TGTGCCAGCAGTTCTCCGGACAGCGACGGGAAAGCTTTCTTT
CDR3aa: CASSSPDSDGKAFF

j_gene: TRBJ1-1
d_gene: .
abundance: .
v_gene: TRBV6-6
CDR3nt: TGTGCCACAAAGACCGAGAACACTGAAGCTTTCTTT
CDR3aa: CATKTENTEAFF

j_gene: TRBJ2-3
d_gene: TRBD2
abundance: .
v_gene: TRBV15
CDR3nt: TGTGCCACCAGCAGAGTGGTAGCGGGAGGCGCAGATACGCAGTATTTT
CDR3aa: CATSRVVAGGADTQYF

j_gene: TRBJ2-7
d_gene: .
abundance: .
v_gene: TRBV30
CDR3nt: TGTGCCTGGAGTGTACCGGCAGGACTGGGCGAGCAGTACTTC
CDR3aa: CAWSVPAGLGEQYF

j_gene: TRBJ1-4
d_gene: .
abundance: .
v_gene: TRBV25-1
CDR3nt: TGTGCCACCTCCGGGGTTACAGGTGCAACTAATGAAAAACTGTTTTTT
CDR3aa: CATSGVTGATNEKLFF

j_gene: TRBJ2-7
d_gene: .
abundance: .
v_gene: TRBV7-2
CDR3nt: TGTGCCAGCAGCTTGGGACTGGAGGTCTTAGAGCAGTACTTC
CDR3aa: CASSLGLEVLEQYF

j_gene: TRBJ2-1
d_gene: TRBD2
abundance: .
v_gene: TRBV2
CDR3nt: TGTGCCAGCAGGTGGGGCGGGGGCTCCTACAATGAGCAGTTCTTC
CDR3aa: CASRWGGGSYNEQFF

j_gene: TRBJ1-5
d_gene: .
abundance: .
v_gene: TRBV7-2
CDR3nt: TGTGCCAGCAGCTTAGAGCGGACAAGCAATCAGCCCCAGCATTTT
CDR3aa: CASSLERTSNQPQHF